This entry lists 13 T cell receptor beta chains sequenced from one sample in a study of cytomegalovirus exposure and HLA in healthy donors. PCR involved 60 Vbeta and 13 Jbeta primers. Repertoires were generated with immunoSEQ multiplex PCR, while TCRdb's copy carries only in-frame clones and drops some. The sample shows 70,000 to 95,000 clones, around 80% of them seen only once. The material sequenced was PBMCs. These receptors were collected from a man under 40 in good health and CMV-seropositive.

The chain employs TRBV7-2 and TRBJ2-1, with D tentatively TRBD2 (6 bases). The CDR3 has 14 amino acids. Between the trimmed V and J ends, which lost 5 bases and 8 bases, there was a span of 16 bases. Germline loops: CDR1 SGHTA, CDR2 FQGNSA. In DNA form, the CDR3 reads TGTGCCAGCAGCCCGGGGGTCAGGGTCGATGAGCAGTTCTTC. Translation gives CASSPGVRVDEQFF.

V gene TRBV2 combines with J gene TRBJ2-7; TRBD1 is a possible D gene (6 bases). CDR1 SNHLY and CDR2 FYNNEI come from the germline V gene. The ends were cut back, 6 bases at V and 2 bases at J, with 14 bases in the middle. CDR3 length equals 14 residues. This chain's CDR3 is CASSSGQLTYEQYV. The CDR3 DNA is TGTGCCAGCAGCTCGGGACAACTGACCTACGAGCAGTACGTC.

CDR3 in amino acids: CASSLDRVGEQYF. Here the CDR3 DNA reads TGCGCCAGCAGCCTGGACAGGGTCGGCGAGCAGTACTTC. The chain is built from TRBV5-1 and TRBJ2-5, with TRBD1 identical over 8 bases. The J call may be in error: the DNA end matches TRBJ2-7 better. Germline CDR1 is SGHRS and CDR2 is YFSETQ. The CDR3 length is 13 residues.

The chain is built from TRBV5-6 and TRBJ1-1; the match to TRBD1 covers 9 bases. CDR3 size: 17 residues. V dropped 2 bases and J dropped 4; count of bases not matched to a gene: 12. Germline V lookup: CDR1 SGHDT, CDR2 YYEEEE. The CDR3 loop reads CASSLFGPGQGSTEAFF. In DNA, the CDR3 is TGTGCCAGCAGCTTATTCGGTCCAGGACAGGGGAGCACTGAAGCTTTCTTT. Full variable domain (outside the CDR3, taken from reference TRBV5-6 and TRBJ1-1): DAGVTQSPTHLIKTRGQQVTLRCSPKSGHDTVSWYQQALGQGPQFIFQYYEEEERQRGNFPDRFSGHQFPNYSSELNVNALLLGDSALYLCASSLFGPGQGSTEAFFGQGTRLTVV.

The V and J genes are TRBV29-1 and TRBJ2-5; D ambiguous. Per the germline V gene, CDR1 is SQVTM and CDR2 is ANQGSEA. CDR3 size: 11 residues. Trimming took 4 bases from V and 2 from J, leaving 5 bases between them. CDR3 nucleotide sequence: TGCAGCGTTGCAGTTCAAGAGACCCAGTACTTC. This sequence encodes CSVAVQETQYF.

The gene calls are TRBV6-1 and TRBJ1-1; D might be TRBD1 (5 bases). Between the trimmed V and J ends, which lost 4 bases and 2 bases, there was a span of 11 bases. The CDR3 covers 14 residues. Per germline, CDR1 MNHNS and CDR2 SASEGT. The CDR3 protein is CASSALDSNTEAFF. The CDR3 region has the DNA TGTGCCAGCAGTGCTCTTGACAGTAACACTGAAGCTTTCTTT.

The V call is TRBV7-3, the J call TRBJ1-1, with D possibly TRBD1 on 5 matching bases. The V gene lost 5 bases and the J gene lost 7 bases, with 11 bases spanning the gap. Germline CDR1 is SGHTA and CDR2 is FQGTGA. The CDR3 has 12 residues. The CDR3 DNA is TGTGCCAGCAGCCCCATGGGGGGTGAAGCTTTCTTT. Protein sequence: CASSPMGGEAFF.

This clone was detected once. The chain uses TRBV5-6 and TRBJ2-5; 8 positions agree with TRBD2. With 0 bases clipped from V and 11 bases from J, the junction kept 18 bases outside the gene matches. CDR3 size: 17 residues. Germline V lookup: CDR1 SGHDT, CDR2 YYEEEE. CDR3 sequence: CASSLGATSGERGEQYF. As DNA, the CDR3 is TGTGCCAGCAGCTTGGGAGCCACTAGCGGTGAACGGGGTGAGCAGTACTTC.

The chain is built from TRBV5-1 and TRBJ2-7, with 8 bases matching TRBD2. The CDR3 sequence is 15 residues long. J gave up 2 bases and V 4 bases, and 8 bases lay outside the gene matches. Germline V lookup: CDR1 SGHRS, CDR2 YFSETQ. CDR3 DNA: TGCGCCAGCAGCCGGGGGAGCGGGAGCACCTACGAGCAGTACTTC. Amino acids: CASSRGSGSTYEQYF.

V gene TRBV9 combines with J gene TRBJ2-1; no firm D call. Germline loops: CDR1 SGDLS, CDR2 YYNGEE. Trimming removed 4 bases from V and 5 bases from J, with 7 bases in between. This CDR3 contains 12 residues. The CDR3 region is CASSYSNNEQFF. CDR3 nucleotide sequence: TGTGCCAGCAGCTACTCGAACAATGAGCAGTTCTTC.

This clone was seen more than once but under ten times. V is TRBV9 and J is TRBJ2-1; D perhaps matches TRBD2 (6 bases). Looked up from germline, CDR1 is SGDLS and CDR2 is YYNGEE. V dropped 0 bases and J dropped 12 bases, with 10 bases sitting between them. The CDR3 spans 12 residues. This chain's CDR3 is CASSVEGGTQFF. In nucleotides, the CDR3 is TGTGCCAGCAGCGTAGAGGGAGGAACGCAGTTCTTC.

A few counts support this clone. The V call is TRBV2, the J call TRBJ2-1; D is undetermined. V was trimmed by 3 bases and J by 7 bases, leaving 7 bases between them. Germline V gene lookup returns CDR1 SNHLY and CDR2 FYNNEI. This CDR3 has 12 amino acids. This CDR3 is CASSDINNEQFF. The CDR3 nucleotides read TGTGCCAGCAGTGATATAAATAATGAGCAGTTCTTC.

The genes are TRBV10-3 and TRBJ2-2; TRBD2 aligns across 8 bases. The germline CDR1 and CDR2 sequences are ENHRY and SYGVKD. V lost 5 bases to trimming and J lost 0 bases; unmatched junction nucleotides: 5. This CDR3 spans 16 amino acids. In DNA form, the CDR3 reads TGTGCCATCAGTCCTAGCGGGCCGACGAACACCGGGGAGCTGTTTTTT. This encodes CAISPSGPTNTGELFF.